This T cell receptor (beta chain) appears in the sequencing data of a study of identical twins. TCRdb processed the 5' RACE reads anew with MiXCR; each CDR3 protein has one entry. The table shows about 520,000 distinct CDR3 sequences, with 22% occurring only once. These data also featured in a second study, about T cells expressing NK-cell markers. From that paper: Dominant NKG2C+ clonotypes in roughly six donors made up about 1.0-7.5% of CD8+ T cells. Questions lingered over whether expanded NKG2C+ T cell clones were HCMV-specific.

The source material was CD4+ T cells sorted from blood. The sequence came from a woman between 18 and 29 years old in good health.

The CDR3 nucleotides are TGTGCCACCAGCAAAGTGGGAACGACGCAGCCCCAGCATTTT. This encodes CATSKVGTTQPQHF. The rearrangement links TRBV15 to TRBJ1-5; D ambiguous. This CDR3 has 14 residues. Germline-derived CDR1 and CDR2 are LNHNV and YYDKDF (reference sequence). Trimming took 4 bases from V and 7 from J, leaving 14 bases between them. Looking up the rest from reference TRBV15 and TRBJ1-5 gives the full variable domain: DAMVIQNPRYQVTQFGKPVTLSCSQTLNHNVMYWYQQKSSQAPKLLFHYYDKDFNNEADTPDNFQSRRPNTSFCFLDIRSPGLGDTAMYLCATSKVGTTQPQHFGDGTRLSIL.